Shown below are 30 T cell receptor beta chains from a single sample sequenced in a study of vaccination and CD4 T cells after COVID-19 (dated 2022 in TCRdb). Libraries were made using PCR. TCRdb lists the instrument as Illumina iSeq 100. DNA from cultured CD4+ T cells was subjected to TCR sequencing with the Oncomine TCR Beta short-read assay at the Johns Hopkins FTIC core. TCRdb handled the public reads itself, with Q25 trimming in fastp and clone calling in MiXCR, and kept productive beta chains. CDR3 protein sequences are deduplicated, and each keeps its most common genes and DNA. This sample has about 21,000 distinct CDR3 sequences in its table, and roughly 46% of those were observed once. The top ten hold approximately 26% of the sample. The antigens these receptors bind are not known. The sample's treatment or condition, from its label and the paper: approximately nine-day PBMC culture with coronavirus spike peptide pools or control peptides (ViraFEST assay).

Sequences were derived from CD4+ T cells from blood, cultured in vitro, sampled before SARS-CoV-2 vaccination. The source of these receptors is a human donor who had recovered from COVID-19.

This clonotype came up a few times. The junction and the germline gene differ at one end; a read error may be behind it. The CDR3 here is CSVRSGLTSPLHF. The CDR3 coding sequence is TGCAGTGTTAGAAGCGGACTGACTTCACCCCTCCACTTT. This chain connects TRBV20-1 to TRBJ1-6, with unresolved D. Germline CDR1 is DFQATT and CDR2 is SNEGSKA (reference sequence). The CDR3 is made up of 13 amino acids.

This clonotype was detected only a few times. This chain joins TRBV7-9 and TRBJ2-7, with D uncertain. This CDR3 is 14 amino acids long. Germline V gives CDR1 SEHNR, CDR2 FQNEAQ (reference sequence). V lost 5 bases to trimming and J lost 4 bases, with 15 bases between them. CDR3 residues: CASSGHIAAYEQYF. The CDR3 bases are TGTGCCAGCAGCGGCCACATAGCCGCGTACGAGCAGTACTTC.

The chain employs TRBV19 and TRBJ1-2; D might be TRBD1 (5 bases). This CDR3 is 15 amino acids long. V shed 5 bases and J shed 3 bases, with 16 bases lying between them. Germline CDR1 is LNHDA and CDR2 is SQIVND (reference sequence). CDR3 residues: CASSAGTDSHYGYTF. The CDR3 nucleotides are TGTGCCAGTAGTGCCGGGACGGATTCCCACTATGGCTACACCTTC. Filled out from reference TRBV19 and TRBJ1-2, the complete variable domain reads DGGITQSPKYLFRKEGQNVTLSCEQNLNHDAMYWYRQDPGQGLRLIYYSQIVNDFQKGDIAEGYSVSREKKESFPLTVTSAQKNPTAFYLCASSAGTDSHYGYTFGSGTRLTVV.

This sequence joins TRBV7-2 and TRBJ2-6, with 7 bases matching TRBD2. V gave up 1 base and J gave up 4 bases; unmatched junction bases: 7. The CDR3 is made up of 17 amino acids. Looked up from germline, CDR1 is SGHTA and CDR2 is FQGNSA. The chain's CDR3 is CASSLVGLSAGANVLTF. The CDR3 DNA is TGTGCCAGCAGCTTAGTGGGACTATCCGCGGGGGCCAACGTCCTGACTTTC.

The chain has TRBV18 and TRBJ1-3; no clear D. There are 14 residues in the CDR3. Germline-derived CDR1 and CDR2 are KGHSH and LQKENI. V was shortened by 2 bases and J by 2 bases, with 7 bases between the two germline ends. This CDR3 is CASSPGFAGNTIYF. CDR3 nucleotides: TGTGCCAGCTCACCAGGATTCGCTGGAAACACCATATATTTT.

This chain joins TRBV20-1 and TRBJ1-2, with D perhaps TRBD1 (5 bases). The length of the CDR3 is 15 residues. The ends were cut back, 5 bases at V and 5 bases at J, with 21 bases in the middle. Germline-derived CDR1 and CDR2 are DFQATT and SNEGSKA (reference sequence). CDR3 residues: CSAPNGPTDRYGYTF. CDR3 in DNA: TGCAGTGCTCCTAACGGCCCGACAGACCGATATGGCTACACCTTC.

This clonotype came up a few times. The chain uses TRBV25-1 and TRBJ2-7; 7 bases fit TRBD1. CDR3 length: 15 amino acids. The junction had 8 bases not matched to a gene; V was cut back by 2 bases and J by 4 bases. Germline loops: CDR1 MGHDK, CDR2 SYGVNS. Written as DNA, the CDR3 is TGTGCCAGCAGTGAACTATCGGGACAGCGATACGAGCAGTACTTC. As protein: CASSELSGQRYEQYF.

The V call is TRBV21-1, the J call TRBJ2-7. TRBV21-1 is flagged as a pseudogene. This CDR3 has 15 amino acids. CDR3 coding DNA: TGTGCCAGCAGCAAAAACGGGGTCCTTGGGTACGAGCAGTACTTC. Translated: CASSKNGVLGYEQYF.

This clonotype was counted a few times. The V call is TRBV20-1, the J call TRBJ1-2, with D maybe TRBD1 (6 bases). Per germline, CDR1 DFQATT and CDR2 SNEGSKA (reference sequence). The CDR3 has 14 residues. Trimming removed 1 base at V and 2 bases at J, with 11 bases between. CDR3 coding DNA: TGCAGTGCTAGAGTTGGACAGCTCAACTATGGCTACACCTTC. This encodes CSARVGQLNYGYTF.

This clonotype appeared a few times. V is TRBV10-1 and J is TRBJ1-2, with D maybe TRBD1 (5 bases). V shed 6 bases and J shed 9 bases, with 20 bases lying between them. Germline loops: CDR1 WNHNN, CDR2 SYGVQD (reference sequence). This CDR3 contains 14 residues. CDR3 DNA: TGCGCCAGCAGGACCCGCGGCAGGGTCCGCAGCTACACCTTC. It translates to CASRTRGRVRSYTF.

This chain connects TRBV20-1 to TRBJ1-1; D is undetermined. Trimming pared 2 bases from V and 3 bases from J, leaving 4 bases between. Germline-derived CDR1 and CDR2 are DFQATT and SNEGSKA (reference sequence). The CDR3 spans 11 residues. CDR3 sequence: CSARKDTEAFF. The CDR3 nucleotides read TGCAGTGCTAGAAAGGACACTGAAGCTTTCTTT.

This clonotype was seen only a few times. The chain carries TRBV20-1 and TRBJ1-1; 10 positions match TRBD1. The CDR3 is 14 residues long. After removal of 6 bases from V and 4 bases from J, the junction contained 8 bases not matched to a gene. In germline, CDR1 is DFQATT, CDR2 SNEGSKA (reference sequence). CDR3 coding DNA: TGCAGTGCGGGTGGGACAGGGGATGGCACTGAAGCTTTCTTT. Protein product: CSAGGTGDGTEAFF.

This chain uses TRBV7-2 with TRBJ1-3; D is possibly TRBD1 (6 bases). V gave up 5 bases and J gave up 0 bases, with 8 bases separating them. CDR3 length: 14 residues. Germline CDR1 SGHTA, CDR2 FQGNSA. CDR3 bases: TGTGCCAGCAGCCTGGGACACTCTGGAAACACCATATATTTT. This sequence encodes CASSLGHSGNTIYF.

V gene TRBV6-1 combines with J gene TRBJ2-2; 10 nucleotides line up with TRBD2. This CDR3 has 15 residues. After removal of 2 bases from V and 6 bases from J, the junction contained 3 bases not matched to a gene. CDR1 MNHNS and CDR2 SASEGT come from the germline V gene. Here the CDR3 DNA reads TGTGCCAGCAGTGAACTAGCGGGAGTTCCCGGGGAGCTGTTTTTT. This encodes CASSELAGVPGELFF.

The CDR3 DNA sequence: TGTGCCAGCAGCTTCAAGGCGGGAGACTACGAGCAGTACTTC. As protein: CASSFKAGDYEQYF. V and J are TRBV7-2 and TRBJ2-7; 7 bases map to TRBD2. The germline CDR1 and CDR2 sequences are SGHTA and FQGNSA. This CDR3 has 14 amino acids. The V gene end was trimmed by 3 bases and the J gene end by 3 bases; junction bases not matched to a gene: 5.

The J gene is TRBJ2-1, the V gene TRBV7-3, with 12 nucleotides matching TRBD2. Germline CDR1 reads SGHTA; CDR2 reads FQGTGA. CDR3 length equals 16 residues. Losses at the gene ends were 2 bases for V and 7 bases for J; bases not matched to a gene: 6. The chain's CDR3 is CASSLGLAGGPNEQFF. The CDR3 DNA reads TGTGCCAGCAGCTTAGGTCTAGCGGGAGGGCCGAATGAGCAGTTCTTC.

The J gene is TRBJ1-1, the V gene TRBV11-3; a possible D gene is TRBD1 (6 bases). The V end was cut by 0 bases, the J end by 11 bases, with 13 bases between. Germline CDR1 SGHNT, CDR2 YENEEA. This CDR3 has 13 amino acids. CDR3 residues: CASSLDSGAGAFF. For the CDR3, the DNA is TGTGCCAGCAGCTTAGATTCGGGGGCTGGGGCTTTCTTT.

The rearrangement links TRBV11-3 to TRBJ1-4; possible D gene TRBD1, 6 bases. V lost 5 bases to trimming and J lost 6 bases, with 16 bases between them. The length of the CDR3 is 15 residues. CDR1 is SGHNT and CDR2 is YENEEA in the germline V gene. The DNA for the CDR3 is TGTGCCAGCAGCACTGACAGGAGGGGGGATGAAAAACTGTTTTTT. It translates to CASSTDRRGDEKLFF.

This rearrangement joins TRBV19 to TRBJ1-1, with unresolved D. The V end was cut by 4 bases, the J end by 0 bases, with 6 bases between. Germline CDR1 is LNHDA and CDR2 is SQIVND (reference sequence). The CDR3 is made up of 13 amino acids. CDR3 loop: CASSNMLNTEAFF. The CDR3 DNA follows: TGTGCCAGTAGTAATATGCTGAACACTGAAGCTTTCTTT. The full variable domain, rest sourced from reference TRBV19 and TRBJ1-1, is DGGITQSPKYLFRKEGQNVTLSCEQNLNHDAMYWYRQDPGQGLRLIYYSQIVNDFQKGDIAEGYSVSREKKESFPLTVTSAQKNPTAFYLCASSNMLNTEAFFGQGTRLTVV.

The chain employs TRBV6-2 or TRBV6-3 and TRBJ1-5; D ambiguous. Between the trimmed V and J ends, which lost 2 bases and 3 bases, there was a span of 11 bases. CDR3 size: 15 residues. The germline V gene has CDR1 MNHEY and CDR2 SVGEGT. The CDR3 region is CASSYMQATNQPQHF. The CDR3 nucleotides are TGTGCCAGCAGTTACATGCAAGCCACCAATCAGCCCCAGCATTTT.

The chain uses TRBV27 and TRBJ1-1; 7 nucleotides match TRBD1. V trimming: 9 bases; J trimming: 1 base; junction bases outside the gene matches: 11. This CDR3 contains 15 residues. The germline V gene encodes CDR1 MNHEY and CDR2 SMNVEV (reference sequence). CDR3 nucleotides: TGTGCCAGTCGGACTACAGGGGCGCCGAACACTGAAGCTTTCTTT. Its translation: CASRTTGAPNTEAFF.

This clonotype was counted between two and nine times. V usage is TRBV7-2 and J usage is TRBJ1-2, with TRBD1 matching 10 bases. This CDR3 has 15 residues. V shed 5 bases, J shed 5 bases, and the junction held 8 bases outside the gene matches. CDR1 is SGHTA, CDR2 FQGNSA, per germline. CDR3 sequence (DNA): TGTGCCAGCAGCGGTCGGACAGGGGGGGGGTATGGCTACACCTTC. It codes for CASSGRTGGGYGYTF.

In DNA, the CDR3 is TGTGCCAGCAGTCCCTCTACGAACCCAAACAGCCATAATCAGCCCCAGCATTTT. This translates into CASSPSTNPNSHNQPQHF. V is TRBV6-2 or TRBV6-3 and J is TRBJ1-5; D call uncertain. The CDR3 covers 18 residues. Germline assignment: CDR1 MNHEY and CDR2 SVGEGT. Trimming took 5 bases from V and 4 from J, leaving 24 bases between them.

The V gene is TRBV28, the J gene TRBJ1-1; 8 bases align to TRBD1. Unmatched junction bases numbered 15, after V lost 5 bases and J lost 4 bases. The CDR3 is made up of 17 amino acids. Germline CDR1 reads MDHEN; CDR2 reads SYDVKM. CDR3 amino acids: CASSRRLDRAGVTEAFF. CDR3 DNA: TGTGCCAGCAGTCGTCGCTTGGACAGGGCGGGAGTCACTGAAGCTTTCTTT.

The J gene is TRBJ2-2, the V gene TRBV10-3; D gene ambiguous. The CDR3 totals 17 residues. CDR1 is ENHRY, CDR2 SYGVKD, per germline. The V end lost 2 bases, the J end lost 6 bases, and 19 bases lay between the germline ends. The CDR3 nucleotides are TGTGCCATCAGTGAGCCACCTAGAGCCTTCGGGTCCGGGGAGCTGTTTTTT. It specifies CAISEPPRAFGSGELFF.

This chain joins TRBV30 and TRBJ1-1; D unclear. The CDR3 is 15 amino acids. Germline-derived CDR1 and CDR2 are GTSNPN and SVGIG (reference sequence). Between the trimmed V and J ends, which lost 8 bases and 5 bases, there was a span of 24 bases. DNA for the CDR3: TGTGCCCTCGTCGGCGGGAGGCTGGGTTTGACTGAAGCTTTCTTT. Amino acids: CALVGGRLGLTEAFF.

The count of this clonotype is one. Its ends do not fully match the called genes, so a read error is possible. The J gene is TRBJ2-7, the V gene TRBV28; no firm D call. Per the germline V gene, CDR1 is MDHEN and CDR2 is SYDVKM. This CDR3 contains 11 residues. CDR3 in DNA: TGTGCCAGCAGTTTGACCTACGGGCAGTACTTC. As protein: CASSLTYGQYF.

The chain employs TRBV20-1 and TRBJ1-4, with D unclear. CDR1 is DFQATT, CDR2 SNEGSKA, per germline (reference sequence). The CDR3 consists of 13 residues. V lost 3 bases and J 3 bases, leaving 8 bases between the germline ends. The CDR3 loop reads CSARRGSNEKLFF. Here the CDR3 DNA reads TGCAGTGCTAGGCGAGGGTCTAATGAAAAACTGTTTTTT.

The V and J genes are TRBV20-1 and TRBJ2-2; D might be TRBD1 (5 bases). This CDR3 is built from 13 residues. The V end lost 1 base, the J end lost 4 bases, and 7 bases lay between the germline ends. Germline values: CDR1 DFQATT, CDR2 SNEGSKA (reference sequence). CDR3 region: CSARVRGTGELFF. The CDR3 DNA reads as TGCAGTGCTAGAGTAAGGGGCACCGGGGAGCTGTTTTTT.

The chain combines TRBV11-3 with TRBJ2-3; D is unclear. The CDR3 sequence is 14 residues long. V was shortened by 1 base and J by 2 bases, with 7 bases between the two germline ends. Germline CDR1 is SGHNT and CDR2 is YENEEA. The CDR3 DNA reads as TGTGCCAGCAGCTTAGGAGATAACACAGATACGCAGTATTTT. It codes for CASSLGDNTDTQYF.